Listed here is a single TCR beta chain. CDR1 and CDR2 from the germline V gene are MDHEN and SYDVKM. The V gene end was trimmed by 5 bases and the J gene end by 4 bases; junction bases not matched to a gene: 7. The CDR3 length is 14 residues. Templates that were synthetic TCR analogs were spiked into each PCR. Some clones are missing from TCRdb's copy, which holds only in-frame ones; the method was immunoSEQ multiplex PCR. The sample consists of approximately 100,000 clones, over 75% of them appearing once. This record comes from a study of PD-L1 blockade in urothelial cancer. Study overall: The analyses of blood took place 3 weeks (second dose) and 6 weeks after treatment start.

Here the sequenced sample was PBMCs, taken around atezolizumab (anti-PD-L1) treatment. This receptor was identified in a man aged 50-60 years with urothelial cancer. The chain is built from TRBV28 and TRBJ1-2; 7 positions match TRBD1. CDR3 protein: CASSDVTGTYGYTF. CDR3 nucleotide sequence: TGTGCCAGCAGTGATGTGACAGGGACCTATGGCTACACCTTC.